This T cell receptor (beta chain) comes out of a study of identical twins. TCRdb analysed the 5' RACE reads with MiXCR anew, one entry per CDR3 protein. This sample has about 700,000 distinct CDR3 sequences, with 8.5% to 9.5% found just once. Per the germline V gene, CDR1 is SGHVS and CDR2 is FQNEAQ. CDR3 size: 17 residues. The ends lost 0 bases at V and 4 bases at J; junction bases unmatched: 6. This sample also belongs to another study, concerning yellow fever vaccine responses in identical twins.

Sequences were obtained from PBMCs. The clonotype originates from a woman younger than 30 in good health. This sequence joins TRBV7-8 and TRBJ2-1, with 10 positions matching TRBD2. CDR3 amino acids: CASSLAPATSGYNEQFF. As DNA, the CDR3 is TGTGCCAGCAGCTTAGCTCCGGCGACTAGCGGGTACAATGAGCAGTTCTTC.